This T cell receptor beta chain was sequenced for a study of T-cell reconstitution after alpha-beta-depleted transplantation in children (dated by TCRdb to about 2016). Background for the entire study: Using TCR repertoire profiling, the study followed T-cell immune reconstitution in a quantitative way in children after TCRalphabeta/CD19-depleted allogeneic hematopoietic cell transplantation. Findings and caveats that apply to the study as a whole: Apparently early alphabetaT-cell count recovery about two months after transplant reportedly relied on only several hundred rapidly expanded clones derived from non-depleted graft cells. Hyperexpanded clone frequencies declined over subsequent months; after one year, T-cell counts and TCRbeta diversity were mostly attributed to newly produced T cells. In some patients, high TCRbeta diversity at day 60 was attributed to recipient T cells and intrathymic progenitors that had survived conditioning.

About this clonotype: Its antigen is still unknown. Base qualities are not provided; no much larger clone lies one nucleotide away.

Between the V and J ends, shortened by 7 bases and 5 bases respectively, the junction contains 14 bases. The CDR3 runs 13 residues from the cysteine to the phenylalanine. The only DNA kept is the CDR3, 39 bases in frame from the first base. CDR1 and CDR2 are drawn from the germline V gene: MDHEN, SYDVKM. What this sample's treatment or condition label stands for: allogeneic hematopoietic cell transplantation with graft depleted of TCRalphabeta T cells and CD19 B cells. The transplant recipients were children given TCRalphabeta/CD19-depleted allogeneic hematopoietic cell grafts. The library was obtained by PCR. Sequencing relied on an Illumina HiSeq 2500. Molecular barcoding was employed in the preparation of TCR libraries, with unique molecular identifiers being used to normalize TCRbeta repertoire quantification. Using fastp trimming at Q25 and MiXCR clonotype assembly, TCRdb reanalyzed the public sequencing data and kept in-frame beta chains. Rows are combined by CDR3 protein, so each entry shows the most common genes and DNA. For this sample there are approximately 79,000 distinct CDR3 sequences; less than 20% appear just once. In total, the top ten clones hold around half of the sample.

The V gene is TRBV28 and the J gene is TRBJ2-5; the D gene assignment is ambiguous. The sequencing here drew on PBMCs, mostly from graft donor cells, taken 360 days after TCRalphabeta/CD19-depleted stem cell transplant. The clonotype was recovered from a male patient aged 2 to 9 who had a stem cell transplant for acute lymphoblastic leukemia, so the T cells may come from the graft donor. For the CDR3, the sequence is CASIEAWTETQYF. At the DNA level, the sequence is TGTGCCAGCATAGAAGCGTGGACGGAGACCCAGTACTTC.